The 20 T cell receptor beta chains in this list originate from one sample, sequenced in a study of blood T cells in healthy people across ages. A second PCR of roughly 7 to 11 cycles used a sample-barcoded 5' primer and a J-beta primer mix. TCRdb fed the 5' RACE reads into MiXCR, producing one record per CDR3 protein. The table lists approximately 1.5 million distinct CDR3 sequences, 35% to 45% of them singletons. The sequenced sample consisted of blood. These receptors originate from a woman between 18 and 29 years old in good health.

This clonotype was observed a handful of times. The CDR3 region is CATSRESSPITSYEQYF. Here the CDR3 DNA reads TGTGCCACCAGCAGAGAGAGCAGCCCGATAACCTCCTACGAGCAGTACTTC. V gene TRBV15 combines with J gene TRBJ2-7; no clear D gene. Trimming shortened V by 0 bases and J by 0 bases, and 15 bases separated the two germline ends. This CDR3 region has 17 residues. Per germline, CDR1 LNHNV and CDR2 YYDKDF (reference sequence).

This rearrangement joins TRBV5-1 to TRBJ1-2, with 7 bases lining up with TRBD1. The trim removed 4 bases at V and 5 bases at J, leaving 8 bases unmatched. CDR3 length: 14 amino acids. Per the germline V gene, CDR1 is SGHRS and CDR2 is YFSETQ. The CDR3 protein is CASSTGQREYGYTF. The CDR3 coding sequence is TGCGCCAGCAGCACGGGACAGAGGGAGTATGGCTACACCTTC.

Only a few counts were recorded for this clonotype. This chain connects TRBV7-2 to TRBJ2-7, with 13 bases lining up with TRBD2. The J call could be wrong; TRBJ2-5 is a better fit for the DNA end. The CDR3 length is 16 residues. Germline lookup yields CDR1 SGHTA and CDR2 FQGNSA. DNA for the CDR3: TGTGCCAGCAGCTCTACTAGCGGGAGGGCCTTTAGGACCCAGTACTTC. Translating it yields CASSSTSGRAFRTQYF.

In the case of this clonotype: A much larger clonotype is one base distant, so this may be a read error. J is TRBJ2-3 and V is TRBV12-3 or TRBV12-4, with 12 bases aligning to TRBD2. CDR3 length: 15 amino acids. The DNA of the CDR3 is TGTGCCAGCGGTTTGACTAGCGGGAGAACAGATACGCAGTATTTT. Its translation is CASGLTSGRTDTQYF.

This rearrangement joins TRBV7-2 to TRBJ2-3, with TRBD1 identical over 7 bases. The V gene's germline CDR1 is SGHTA and CDR2 FQGNSA. The CDR3 length is 14 residues. The J segment lost 4 bases and the V segment lost 5 bases, leaving 6 bases of the junction unmatched. This CDR3 reads CASSRGQFPDTQYF. The DNA of the CDR3 is TGTGCCAGCAGCCGGGGACAGTTCCCAGATACGCAGTATTTT.

V is TRBV29-1 and J is TRBJ2-4; 8 nucleotides agree with TRBD1. The closer fit of TRBJ2-7 to the DNA end suggests the J call may be wrong. The CDR3 length is 14 residues. The germline CDR1 and CDR2 sequences are SQVTM and ANQGSEA. The DNA for the CDR3 is TGCAGCGTTGAAGGGACAGGGAAAGGGTACGAGCAGTACTTC. It encodes CSVEGTGKGYEQYF.

The rearrangement joins TRBV19 to TRBJ2-7; the D gene is possibly TRBD1 (6 bases). V lost 11 bases and J 6 bases, leaving 17 bases between the germline ends. The germline V gene encodes CDR1 LNHDA and CDR2 SQIVND (reference sequence). This CDR3 has 12 residues. CDR3 amino acids: CASTTGGGEQYF. CDR3 sequence (DNA): TGTGCCTCGACGACAGGCGGAGGCGAGCAGTACTTC.

This chain connects TRBV6-5 to TRBJ2-1; D could derive from TRBD1 or TRBD2 (5 bases each). The CDR3 is 14 amino acids. The V and J ends lost 9 bases and 0 bases respectively, with 12 bases between them. The germline CDR1 and CDR2 sequences are MNHEY and SVGAGI. The CDR3 nucleotides read TGTGCCAGTGGTGGGGCGGGCTCCTACAATGAGCAGTTCTTC. Its translation: CASGGAGSYNEQFF.

This clonotype occurred a few times. This chain connects TRBV4-1 to TRBJ2-3, with 7 bases matching TRBD2. CDR1 is MGHRA, CDR2 YSYEKL, per germline. This CDR3 has 17 amino acids. The V segment lost 1 base and the J segment 0 bases; nucleotides outside the gene matches: 7. The CDR3 DNA reads as TGCGCCAGCAGCCAAGTAGCCGGGGGGTCGAGCACAGATACGCAGTATTTT. Translated, it gives CASSQVAGGSSTDTQYF.

The chain employs TRBV12-3 or TRBV12-4 and TRBJ2-5; D gene ambiguous. Trimming removed 0 bases at V and 10 bases at J, with 18 bases between. The CDR3 has 15 residues. CDR3 sequence: CASSLAHGENRDQYF. The CDR3 region has the DNA TGTGCCAGCAGTTTAGCGCATGGGGAAAATAGAGACCAGTACTTC.

This clonotype was detected a few times. The CDR3, as DNA: TGCGCCAGCAGCCAAGGGTTGAGGACTGGAGATTTCTACGAGCAGTACTTC. Translation: CASSQGLRTGDFYEQYF. The chain joins TRBV4-3 to TRBJ2-7; tentative D call: TRBD2 (5 bases). The germline CDR1 and CDR2 sequences are LGHNA and YSLEER. V lost 1 base to trimming and J lost 3 bases, with 19 bases between them. There are 17 residues in the CDR3.

This clonotype was counted between two and nine times. This rearrangement joins TRBV7-9 to TRBJ2-1; TRBD2 matches at 8 bases. Trimming at V came to 3 bases and at J to 8 bases, leaving 9 bases not matched to a gene. From germline, CDR1 is SEHNR and CDR2 FQNEAQ (reference sequence). This CDR3 comprises 15 residues. The CDR3 DNA is TGTGCCAGCAGCTTCAAAGGACTAGCCATCGATGAGCAGTTCTTC. Amino acid sequence: CASSFKGLAIDEQFF.

This clonotype has a handful of counts. The chain couples TRBV7-2 to TRBJ2-7; D might be TRBD2 (5 bases). The germline V gene has CDR1 SGHTA and CDR2 FQGNSA. Trimming shortened V by 6 bases and J by 7 bases, and 16 bases separated the two germline ends. This CDR3 has 13 amino acids. Here the CDR3 DNA reads TGTGCCAGCAGACCTACATCTAGCACTGAGCAGTACTTC. Protein sequence: CASRPTSSTEQYF.

This clonotype was counted between two and nine times. This sequence joins TRBV7-9 and TRBJ2-4, with 14 bases aligning to TRBD2. Germline assignment: CDR1 SEHNR and CDR2 FQNEAQ (reference sequence). CDR3 size: 18 residues. The junction had 6 bases not matched to a gene; V was cut back by 5 bases and J by 0 bases. The CDR3 coding sequence is TGTGCCAGCAGCACGGGACTAGCGGGAGCCGTAGCCAAAAACATTCAGTACTTC. As protein: CASSTGLAGAVAKNIQYF.

V and J are TRBV11-1 and TRBJ2-3; 9 nucleotides agree with TRBD1. The CDR3 has 14 residues. Unmatched junction bases numbered 5, after V lost 5 bases and J lost 5 bases. CDR1 is SGHAT and CDR2 is FQDESV in the germline V gene (reference sequence). The CDR3 DNA reads TGTGCCAGCAGCGGGACAGGGTTTGGAGATACGCAGTATTTT. Amino acids: CASSGTGFGDTQYF.

This clonotype has just a few counts. The rearrangement uses TRBV4-3 and TRBJ1-2; D is ambiguous. The ends were cut back, 0 bases at V and 6 bases at J, with 17 bases in the middle. Per germline, CDR1 LGHNA and CDR2 YSLEER. The CDR3 contains 16 residues. The CDR3 reads CASSQDETVRSDGYTF. The CDR3 DNA sequence: TGCGCCAGCAGCCAAGATGAGACGGTCCGGTCGGATGGCTACACCTTC.

The chain recombines TRBV4-1 with TRBJ1-5, with D unresolved. V lost 3 bases and J lost 3, with 18 bases in between. The CDR3 sequence is 17 residues long. Germline-derived CDR1 and CDR2 are MGHRA and YSYEKL. CDR3 residues: CASSHPAAQRVNQPQHF. The CDR3 nucleotides are TGCGCCAGCAGCCACCCAGCGGCACAGAGGGTCAATCAGCCCCAGCATTTT.

J is TRBJ2-3 and V is TRBV7-2; a possible D gene is TRBD1 (6 bases). Germline-derived CDR1 and CDR2 are SGHTA and FQGNSA. The CDR3 spans 16 residues. Trimming removed 5 bases from V and 1 base from J, with 16 bases in between. CDR3 nucleotide sequence: TGTGCCAGCAGCCCTCGGGCAGGGGAAGGCACAGATACGCAGTATTTT. This gives the protein CASSPRAGEGTDTQYF. The full variable domain, in which reference TRBV7-2 and TRBJ2-3 provide the parts outside the CDR3, is GAGVSQSPSNKVTEKGKDVELRCDPISGHTALYWYRQSLGQGLEFLIYFQGNSAPDKSGLPSDRFSAERTGGSVSTLTIQRTQQEDSAVYLCASSPRAGEGTDTQYFGPGTRLTVL.

This clonotype has just a few counts. V is TRBV6-1 and J is TRBJ2-7; the match to TRBD1 covers 9 bases. V gave up 3 bases and J gave up 4 bases; unmatched junction bases: 7. The CDR3 extends over 15 amino acids. Per germline, CDR1 MNHNS and CDR2 SASEGT. DNA for the CDR3: TGTGCCAGCAGTGAGAGGGACAGGGTATCGTACGAGCAGTACTTC. Encoded protein: CASSERDRVSYEQYF.

J is TRBJ2-7 and V is TRBV2; tentative D call: TRBD1 (6 bases). Per the germline V gene, CDR1 is SNHLY and CDR2 is FYNNEI. The V and J ends lost 6 bases and 10 bases respectively, with 16 bases between them. The CDR3 runs 12 residues. Here the CDR3 reads CASRGPGTHQYF. CDR3 sequence (DNA): TGTGCCAGCAGGGGCCCCGGGACACATCAGTACTTC.